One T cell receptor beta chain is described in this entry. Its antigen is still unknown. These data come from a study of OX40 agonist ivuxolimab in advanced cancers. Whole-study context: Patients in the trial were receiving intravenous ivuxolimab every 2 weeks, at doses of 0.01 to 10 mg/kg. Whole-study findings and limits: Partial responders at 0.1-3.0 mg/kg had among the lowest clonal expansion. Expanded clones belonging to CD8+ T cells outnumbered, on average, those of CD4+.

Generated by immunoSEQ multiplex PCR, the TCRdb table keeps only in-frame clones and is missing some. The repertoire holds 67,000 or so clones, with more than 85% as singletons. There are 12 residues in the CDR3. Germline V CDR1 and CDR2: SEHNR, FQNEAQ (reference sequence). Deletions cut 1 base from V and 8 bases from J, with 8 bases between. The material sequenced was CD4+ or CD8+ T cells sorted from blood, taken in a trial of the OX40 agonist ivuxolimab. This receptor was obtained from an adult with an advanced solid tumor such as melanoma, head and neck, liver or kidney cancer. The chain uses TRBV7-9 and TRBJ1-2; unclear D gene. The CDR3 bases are TGTGCCAGCAGCTTAGAAGCGGGGGGCTACACCTTC. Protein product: CASSLEAGGYTF.